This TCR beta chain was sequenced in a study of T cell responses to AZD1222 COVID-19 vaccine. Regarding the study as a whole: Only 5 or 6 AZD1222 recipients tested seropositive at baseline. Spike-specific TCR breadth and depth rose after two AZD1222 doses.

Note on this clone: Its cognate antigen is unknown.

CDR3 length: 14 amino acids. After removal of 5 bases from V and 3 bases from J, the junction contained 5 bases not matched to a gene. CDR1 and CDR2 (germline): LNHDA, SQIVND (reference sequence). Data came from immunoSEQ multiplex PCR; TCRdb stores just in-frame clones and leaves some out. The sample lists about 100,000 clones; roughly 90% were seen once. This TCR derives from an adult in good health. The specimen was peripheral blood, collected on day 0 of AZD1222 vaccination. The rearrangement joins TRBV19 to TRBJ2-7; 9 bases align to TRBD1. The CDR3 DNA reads TGTGCCAGTAGTCTCGGGACAGGGCTCTACGAGCAGTACTTC. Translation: CASSLGTGLYEQYF.